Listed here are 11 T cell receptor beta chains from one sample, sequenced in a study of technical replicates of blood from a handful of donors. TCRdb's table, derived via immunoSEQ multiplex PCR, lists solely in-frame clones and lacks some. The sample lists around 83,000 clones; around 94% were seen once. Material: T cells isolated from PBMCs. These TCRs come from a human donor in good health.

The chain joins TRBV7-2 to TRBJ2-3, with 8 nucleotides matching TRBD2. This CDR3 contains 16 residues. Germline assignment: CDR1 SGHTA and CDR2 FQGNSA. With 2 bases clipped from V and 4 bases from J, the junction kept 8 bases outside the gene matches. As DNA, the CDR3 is TGTGCCAGCAGCTTACCGAGAGCGGGAGTGTCAGATACGCAGTATTTT. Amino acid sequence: CASSLPRAGVSDTQYF.

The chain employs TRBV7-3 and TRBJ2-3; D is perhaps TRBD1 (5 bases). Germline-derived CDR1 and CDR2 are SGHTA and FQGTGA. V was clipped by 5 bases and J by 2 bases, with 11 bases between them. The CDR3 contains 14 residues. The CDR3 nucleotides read TGTGCCAGCAGCGACCGACAGTCCACAGATACGCAGTATTTT. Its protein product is CASSDRQSTDTQYF.

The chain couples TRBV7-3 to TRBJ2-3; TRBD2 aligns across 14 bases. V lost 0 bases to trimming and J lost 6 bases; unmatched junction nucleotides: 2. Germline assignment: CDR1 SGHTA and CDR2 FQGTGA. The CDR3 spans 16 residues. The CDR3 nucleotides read TGTGCCAGCAGCTTAACCGGGACTAGCGGGAGTGATACGCAGTATTTT. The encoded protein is CASSLTGTSGSDTQYF.

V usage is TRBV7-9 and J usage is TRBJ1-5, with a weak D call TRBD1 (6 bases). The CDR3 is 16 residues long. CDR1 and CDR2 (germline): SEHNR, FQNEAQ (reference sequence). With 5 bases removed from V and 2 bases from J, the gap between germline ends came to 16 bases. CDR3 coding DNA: TGTGCCAGCAGCCACCGGACAGACGCAGGCAATCAGCCCCAGCATTTT. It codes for CASSHRTDAGNQPQHF.

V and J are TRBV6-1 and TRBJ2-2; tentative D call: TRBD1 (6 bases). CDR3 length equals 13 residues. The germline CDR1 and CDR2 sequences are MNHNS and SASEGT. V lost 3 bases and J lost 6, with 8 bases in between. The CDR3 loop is CASSESGAGELFF. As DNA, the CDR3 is TGTGCCAGCAGTGAGTCAGGGGCCGGGGAGCTGTTTTTT.

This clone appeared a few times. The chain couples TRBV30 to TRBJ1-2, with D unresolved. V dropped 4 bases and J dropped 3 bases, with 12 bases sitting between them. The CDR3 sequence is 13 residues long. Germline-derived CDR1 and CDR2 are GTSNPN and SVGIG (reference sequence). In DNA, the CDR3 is TGTGCCTGGAACACGGGTTTTCACTATGGCTACACCTTC. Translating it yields CAWNTGFHYGYTF.

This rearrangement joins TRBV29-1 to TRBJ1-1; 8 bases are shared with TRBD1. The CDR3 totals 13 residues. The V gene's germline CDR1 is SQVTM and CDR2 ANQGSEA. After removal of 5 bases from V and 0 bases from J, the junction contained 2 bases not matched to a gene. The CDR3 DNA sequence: TGCAGCGTTAACAGGGGGATGAACACTGAAGCTTTCTTT. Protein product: CSVNRGMNTEAFF.

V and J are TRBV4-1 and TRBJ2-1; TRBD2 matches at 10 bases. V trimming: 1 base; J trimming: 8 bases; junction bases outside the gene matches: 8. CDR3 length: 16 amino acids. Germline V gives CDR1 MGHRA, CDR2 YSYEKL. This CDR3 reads CASSQVIQREGDEQFF. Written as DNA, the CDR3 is TGCGCCAGCAGCCAAGTCATCCAGCGGGAGGGAGATGAGCAGTTCTTC.

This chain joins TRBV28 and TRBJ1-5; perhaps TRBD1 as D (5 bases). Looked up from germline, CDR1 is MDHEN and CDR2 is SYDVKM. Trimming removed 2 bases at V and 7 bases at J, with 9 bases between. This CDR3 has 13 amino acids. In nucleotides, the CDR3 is TGTGCCAGCAGTTTACCGGGGGAACAGCCCCAGCATTTT. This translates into CASSLPGEQPQHF.

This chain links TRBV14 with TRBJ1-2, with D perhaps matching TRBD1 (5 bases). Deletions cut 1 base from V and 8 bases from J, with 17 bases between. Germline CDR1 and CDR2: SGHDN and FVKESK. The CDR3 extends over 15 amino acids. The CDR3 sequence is CASSQGSRTGGGYTF. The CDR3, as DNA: TGTGCCAGCAGCCAAGGTTCGCGGACGGGGGGAGGCTACACCTTC.

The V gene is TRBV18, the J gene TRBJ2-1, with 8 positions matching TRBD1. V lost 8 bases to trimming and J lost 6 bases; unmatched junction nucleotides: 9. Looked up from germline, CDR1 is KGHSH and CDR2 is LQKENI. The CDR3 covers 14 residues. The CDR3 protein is CASNDRGFRNEQFF. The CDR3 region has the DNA TGTGCCAGCAACGACAGGGGCTTTCGCAATGAGCAGTTCTTC.